This TCR beta chain is drawn from a study of cytomegalovirus exposure and HLA in healthy donors. This clone was seen more than once but under ten times. V shed 3 bases, J shed 15 bases, and the junction held 7 bases outside the gene matches. Germline-derived CDR1 and CDR2 are SGDLS and YYNGEE. The CDR3 spans 12 residues. 60 Vbeta and 13 Jbeta primers were used in PCR. Assay used: immunoSEQ multiplex PCR; TCRdb lists only in-frame clones, some missing. The table shows about 86,000 clones, with just over 70% occurring only once. This receptor was obtained from a man in his 60s in good health and CMV-seronegative. This chain links TRBV9 with TRBJ2-1, with 9 bases identical to TRBD1. Sequenced material: PBMCs. CDR3 loop: CASSGPGTGSFF. As DNA, the CDR3 is TGTGCCAGCAGCGGACCCGGGACAGGGTCGTTCTTC.